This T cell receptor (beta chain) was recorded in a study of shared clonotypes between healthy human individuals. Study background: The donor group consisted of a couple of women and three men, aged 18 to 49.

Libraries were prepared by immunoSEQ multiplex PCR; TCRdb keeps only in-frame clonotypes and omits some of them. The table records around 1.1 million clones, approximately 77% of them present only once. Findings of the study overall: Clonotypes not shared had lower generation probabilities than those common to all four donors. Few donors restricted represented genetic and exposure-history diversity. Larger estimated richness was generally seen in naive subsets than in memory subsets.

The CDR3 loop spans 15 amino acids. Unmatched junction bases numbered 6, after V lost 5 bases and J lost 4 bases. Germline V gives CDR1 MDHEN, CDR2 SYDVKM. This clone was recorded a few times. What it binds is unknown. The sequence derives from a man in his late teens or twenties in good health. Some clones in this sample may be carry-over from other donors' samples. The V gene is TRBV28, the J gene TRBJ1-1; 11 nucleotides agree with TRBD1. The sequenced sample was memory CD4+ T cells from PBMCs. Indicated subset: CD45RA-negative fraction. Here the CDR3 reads CASSGQGAPTTEAFF. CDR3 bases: TGTGCCAGCAGTGGACAGGGGGCGCCGACCACTGAAGCTTTCTTT.